The T cell receptor beta chain described here comes from a study of blood T cell repertoires in COVID-19. V lost 7 bases, J lost 0 bases, and 11 bases lay in between. This CDR3 is built from 14 residues. Per germline, CDR1 SNHLY and CDR2 FYNNEI. In the source study's methods: How many nucleated cells were present was estimated from reference gene primer amplification. Produced via immunoSEQ multiplex PCR; TCRdb's table is partial and in-frame only. V and J calls and clone size follow that table, whereas D and trimming were derived from the DNA. The repertoire holds around 100,000 clones, with about 90% as singletons.

This TCR derives from a human donor in a cohort sampled during active COVID-19. What was sequenced was peripheral blood. The genes are TRBV2 and TRBJ2-3, with no clear D. CDR3 sequence reads: CASIQDSSTDTQYF. In nucleotides, the CDR3 is TGTGCCAGCATCCAAGACTCGAGCACAGATACGCAGTATTTT. Full variable domain (missing parts from reference TRBV2 and TRBJ2-3): EPEVTQTPSHQVTQMGQEVILRCVPISNHLYFYWYRQILGQKVEFLVSFYNNEISEKSEIFDDQFSVERPDGSNFTLKIRSTKLEDSAMYFCASIQDSSTDTQYFGPGTRLTVL.